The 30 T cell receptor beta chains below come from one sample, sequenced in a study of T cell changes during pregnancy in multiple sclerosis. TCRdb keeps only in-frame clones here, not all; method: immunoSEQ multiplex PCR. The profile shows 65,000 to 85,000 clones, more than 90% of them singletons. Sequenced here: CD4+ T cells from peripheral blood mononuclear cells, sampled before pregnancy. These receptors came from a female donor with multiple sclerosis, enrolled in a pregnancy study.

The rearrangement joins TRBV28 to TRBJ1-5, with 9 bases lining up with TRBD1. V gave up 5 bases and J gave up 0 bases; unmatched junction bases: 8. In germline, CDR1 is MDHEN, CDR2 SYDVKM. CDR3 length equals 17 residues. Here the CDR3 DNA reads TGTGCCAGCAGTGGTCCCGGGACAGGGAATAGCAATCAGCCCCAGCATTTT. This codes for CASSGPGTGNSNQPQHF.

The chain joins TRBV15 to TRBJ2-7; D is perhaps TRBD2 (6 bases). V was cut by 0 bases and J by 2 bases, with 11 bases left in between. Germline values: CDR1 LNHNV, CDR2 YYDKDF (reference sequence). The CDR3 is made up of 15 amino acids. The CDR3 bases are TGTGCCACCAGCAGAGATCGGAGGGCCCCCTACGAGCAGTACTTC. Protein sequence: CATSRDRRAPYEQYF.

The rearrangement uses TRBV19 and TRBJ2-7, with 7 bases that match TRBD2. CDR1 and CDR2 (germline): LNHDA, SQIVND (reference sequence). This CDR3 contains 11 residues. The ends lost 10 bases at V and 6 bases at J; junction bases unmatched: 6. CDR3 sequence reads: CATSGGFEQYF. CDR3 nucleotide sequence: TGTGCCACCTCCGGGGGGTTCGAGCAGTACTTC.

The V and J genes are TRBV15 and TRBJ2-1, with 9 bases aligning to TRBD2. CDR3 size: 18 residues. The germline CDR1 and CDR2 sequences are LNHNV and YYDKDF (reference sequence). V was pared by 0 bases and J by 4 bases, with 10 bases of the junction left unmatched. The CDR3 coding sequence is TGTGCCACCAGCAGAGATAGCGGGGGCGGACGATTTTACAATGAGCAGTTCTTC. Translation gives CATSRDSGGGRFYNEQFF.

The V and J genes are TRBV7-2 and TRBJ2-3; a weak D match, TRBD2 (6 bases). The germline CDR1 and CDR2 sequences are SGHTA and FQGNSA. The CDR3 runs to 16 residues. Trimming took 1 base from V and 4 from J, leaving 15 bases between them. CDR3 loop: CASSLVSVPGADTQYF. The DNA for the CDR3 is TGTGCCAGCAGCTTAGTGTCGGTCCCGGGGGCAGATACGCAGTATTTT.

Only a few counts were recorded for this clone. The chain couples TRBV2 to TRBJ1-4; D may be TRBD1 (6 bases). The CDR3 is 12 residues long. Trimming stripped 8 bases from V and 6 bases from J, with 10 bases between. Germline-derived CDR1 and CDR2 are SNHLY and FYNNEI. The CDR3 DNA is TGTGCCAGCCGGGGGGGCGATGAAAAACTGTTTTTT. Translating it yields CASRGGDEKLFF. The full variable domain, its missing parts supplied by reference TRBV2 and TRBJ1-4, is EPEVTQTPSHQVTQMGQEVILRCVPISNHLYFYWYRQILGQKVEFLVSFYNNEISEKSEIFDDQFSVERPDGSNFTLKIRSTKLEDSAMYFCASRGGDEKLFFGSGTQLSVL.

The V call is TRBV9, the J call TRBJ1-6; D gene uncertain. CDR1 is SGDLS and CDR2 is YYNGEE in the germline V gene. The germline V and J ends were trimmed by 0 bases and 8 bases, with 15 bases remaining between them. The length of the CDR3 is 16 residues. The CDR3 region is CASSVVEGGKHSPLHF. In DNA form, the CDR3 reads TGTGCCAGCAGCGTAGTGGAGGGTGGAAAGCATTCACCCCTCCACTTT.

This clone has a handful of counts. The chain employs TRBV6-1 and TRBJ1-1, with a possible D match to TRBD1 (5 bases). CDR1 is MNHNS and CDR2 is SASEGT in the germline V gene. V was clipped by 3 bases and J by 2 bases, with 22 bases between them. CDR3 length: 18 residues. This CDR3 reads CASSEYWARGDRNTEAFF. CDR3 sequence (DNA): TGTGCCAGCAGTGAGTATTGGGCCCGCGGGGACCGAAACACTGAAGCTTTCTTT.

This CDR3 reads CASSVQGAGEKLFF. The CDR3 bases are TGTGCCAGCAGTGTCCAGGGGGCTGGGGAAAAACTGTTTTTT. V and J are TRBV2 and TRBJ1-4; 8 bases line up with TRBD1. The CDR3 has 14 amino acids. The V and J ends lost 4 bases and 8 bases, in that order; junction bases with no gene match: 6. Per germline, CDR1 SNHLY and CDR2 FYNNEI. Full variable domain (outside the CDR3, taken from reference TRBV2 and TRBJ1-4): EPEVTQTPSHQVTQMGQEVILRCVPISNHLYFYWYRQILGQKVEFLVSFYNNEISEKSEIFDDQFSVERPDGSNFTLKIRSTKLEDSAMYFCASSVQGAGEKLFFGSGTQLSVL.

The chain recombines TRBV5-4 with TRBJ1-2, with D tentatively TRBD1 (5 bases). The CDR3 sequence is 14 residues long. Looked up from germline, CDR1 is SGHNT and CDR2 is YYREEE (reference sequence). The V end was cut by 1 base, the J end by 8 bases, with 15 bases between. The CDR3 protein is CASSLLAGGAGYTF. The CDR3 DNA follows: TGTGCCAGCAGCTTGTTGGCAGGCGGGGCCGGCTACACCTTC.

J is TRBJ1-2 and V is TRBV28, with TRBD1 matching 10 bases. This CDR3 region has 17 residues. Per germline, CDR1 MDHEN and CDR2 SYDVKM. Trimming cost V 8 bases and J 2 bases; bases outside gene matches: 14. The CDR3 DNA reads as TGTGCCAGCCGATACCCGGGACAGGGGATGGGGAACTATGGCTACACCTTC. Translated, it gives CASRYPGQGMGNYGYTF.

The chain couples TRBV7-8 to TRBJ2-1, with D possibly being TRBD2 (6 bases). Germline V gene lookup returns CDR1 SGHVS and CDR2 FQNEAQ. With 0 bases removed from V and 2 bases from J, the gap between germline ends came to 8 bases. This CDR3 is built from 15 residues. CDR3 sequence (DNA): TGTGCCAGCAGCTTAGCGGGAGGCCCCTACAATGAGCAGTTCTTC. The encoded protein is CASSLAGGPYNEQFF.

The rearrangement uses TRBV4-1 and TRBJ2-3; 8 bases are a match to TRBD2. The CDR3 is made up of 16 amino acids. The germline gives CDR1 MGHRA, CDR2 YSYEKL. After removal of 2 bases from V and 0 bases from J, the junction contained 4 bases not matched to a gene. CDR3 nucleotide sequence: TGCGCCAGCAGCCAACCACTAGCGGAGAGCACAGATACGCAGTATTTT. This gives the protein CASSQPLAESTDTQYF.

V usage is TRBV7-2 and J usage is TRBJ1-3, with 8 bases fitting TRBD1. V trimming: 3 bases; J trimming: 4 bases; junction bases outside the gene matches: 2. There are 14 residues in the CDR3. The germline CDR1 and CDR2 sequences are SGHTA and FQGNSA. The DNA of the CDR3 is TGTGCCAGCAGCTTGACAGGGGTCGGAAACACCATATATTTT. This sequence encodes CASSLTGVGNTIYF.

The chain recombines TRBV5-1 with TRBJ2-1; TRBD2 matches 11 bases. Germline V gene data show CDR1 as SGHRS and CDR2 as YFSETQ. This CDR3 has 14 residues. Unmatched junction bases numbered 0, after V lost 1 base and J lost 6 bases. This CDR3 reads CASSLTSGSNEQFF. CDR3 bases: TGCGCCAGCAGCTTGACTAGCGGGAGCAATGAGCAGTTCTTC.

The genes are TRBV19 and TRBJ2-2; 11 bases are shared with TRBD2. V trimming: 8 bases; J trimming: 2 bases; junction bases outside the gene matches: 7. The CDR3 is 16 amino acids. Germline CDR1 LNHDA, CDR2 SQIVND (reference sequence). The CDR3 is CASGILAGGNTGELFF. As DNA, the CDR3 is TGTGCCAGTGGGATTCTAGCGGGGGGTAACACCGGGGAGCTGTTTTTT.

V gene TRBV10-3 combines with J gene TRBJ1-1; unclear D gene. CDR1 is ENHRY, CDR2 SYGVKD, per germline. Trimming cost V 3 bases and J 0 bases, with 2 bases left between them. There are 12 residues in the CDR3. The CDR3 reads CAISDVNTEAFF. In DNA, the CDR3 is TGTGCCATCAGTGACGTGAACACTGAAGCTTTCTTT.

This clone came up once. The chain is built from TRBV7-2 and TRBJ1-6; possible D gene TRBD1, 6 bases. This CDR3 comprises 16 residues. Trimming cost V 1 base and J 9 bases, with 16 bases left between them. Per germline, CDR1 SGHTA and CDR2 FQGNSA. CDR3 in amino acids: CASSLVGGGNSSPLHF. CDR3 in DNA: TGTGCCAGCAGCTTAGTGGGGGGGGGCAACAGTTCACCCCTCCACTTT. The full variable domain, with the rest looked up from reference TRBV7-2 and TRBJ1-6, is GAGVSQSPSNKVTEKGKDVELRCDPISGHTALYWYRQSLGQGLEFLIYFQGNSAPDKSGLPSDRFSAERTGGSVSTLTIQRTQQEDSAVYLCASSLVGGGNSSPLHFGNGTRLTVT.

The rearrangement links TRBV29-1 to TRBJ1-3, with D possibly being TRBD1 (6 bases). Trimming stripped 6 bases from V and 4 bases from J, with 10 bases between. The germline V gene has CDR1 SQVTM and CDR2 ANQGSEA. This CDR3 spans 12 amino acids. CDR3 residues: CSVQGYGNTIYF. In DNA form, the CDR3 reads TGCAGCGTACAGGGTTACGGAAACACCATATATTTT.

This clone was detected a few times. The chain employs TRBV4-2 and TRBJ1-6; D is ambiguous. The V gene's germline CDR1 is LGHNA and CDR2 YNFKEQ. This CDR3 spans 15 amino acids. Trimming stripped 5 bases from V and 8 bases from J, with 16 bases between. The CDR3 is CASSSGLYVDSPLHF. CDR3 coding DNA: TGTGCCAGCAGCTCCGGGTTGTATGTAGATTCACCCCTCCACTTT.

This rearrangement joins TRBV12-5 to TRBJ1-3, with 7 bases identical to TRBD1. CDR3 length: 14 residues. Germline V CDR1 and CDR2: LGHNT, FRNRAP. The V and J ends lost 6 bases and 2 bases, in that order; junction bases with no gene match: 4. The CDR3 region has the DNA TGTGCTAGTGGGACTGGGACAGCTGGAAACACCATATATTTT. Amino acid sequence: CASGTGTAGNTIYF.

The CDR3 DNA sequence: TGTGCCAGCAGTTTAGGAGGGACAGGGGGTAGTTCTCTGGAAAAACTGTTTTTT. This translates into CASSLGGTGGSSLEKLFF. V gene TRBV28 combines with J gene TRBJ1-4; 11 bases align to TRBD1. Unmatched junction bases numbered 13, after V lost 2 bases and J lost 8 bases. The germline V gene has CDR1 MDHEN and CDR2 SYDVKM. This CDR3 is built from 18 residues.

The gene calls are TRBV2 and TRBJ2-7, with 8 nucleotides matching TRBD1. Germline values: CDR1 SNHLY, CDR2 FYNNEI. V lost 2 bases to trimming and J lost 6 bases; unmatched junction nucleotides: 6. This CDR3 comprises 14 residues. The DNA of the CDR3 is TGTGCCAGCAGTGAAAGGACAGGGCTGCCCGAGCAGTACTTC. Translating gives CASSERTGLPEQYF.

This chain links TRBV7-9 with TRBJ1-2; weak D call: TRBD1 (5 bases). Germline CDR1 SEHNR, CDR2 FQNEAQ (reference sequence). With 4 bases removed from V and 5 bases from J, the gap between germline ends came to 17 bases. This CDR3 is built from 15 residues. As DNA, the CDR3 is TGTGCCAGCAGCTCGAAGACAGAAACCTTTTATGGCTACACCTTC. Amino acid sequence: CASSSKTETFYGYTF.

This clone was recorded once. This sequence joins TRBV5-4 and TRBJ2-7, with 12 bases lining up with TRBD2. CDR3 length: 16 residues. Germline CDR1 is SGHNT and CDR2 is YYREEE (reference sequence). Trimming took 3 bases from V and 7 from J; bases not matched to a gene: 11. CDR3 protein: CASSSGLAGSFGEQYF. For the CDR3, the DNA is TGTGCCAGCAGCTCCGGACTAGCGGGGAGTTTCGGGGAGCAGTACTTC.

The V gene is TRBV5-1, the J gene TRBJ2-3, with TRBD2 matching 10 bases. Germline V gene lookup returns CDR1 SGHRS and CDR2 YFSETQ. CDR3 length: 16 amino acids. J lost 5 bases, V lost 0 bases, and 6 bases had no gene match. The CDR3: CASSLGERGGRDTQYF. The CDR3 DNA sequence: TGCGCCAGCAGCTTGGGCGAGCGGGGGGGCCGAGATACGCAGTATTTT.

The CDR3 nucleotides are TGTGCCTGGAGTGGACATACGGGAGCCACAGATACGCAGTATTTT. Translating it yields CAWSGHTGATDTQYF. This sequence joins TRBV30 and TRBJ2-3; the D gene is possibly TRBD2 (6 bases). This CDR3 comprises 15 residues. Germline CDR1 GTSNPN, CDR2 SVGIG (reference sequence). Trimming removed 1 base at V and 2 bases at J, with 13 bases between.

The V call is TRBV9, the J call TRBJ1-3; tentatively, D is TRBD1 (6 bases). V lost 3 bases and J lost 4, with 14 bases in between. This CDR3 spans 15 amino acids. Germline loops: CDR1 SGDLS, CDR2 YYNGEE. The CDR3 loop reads CASSATGTPGNTIYF. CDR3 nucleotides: TGTGCCAGCAGCGCCACCGGGACACCCGGAAACACCATATATTTT.

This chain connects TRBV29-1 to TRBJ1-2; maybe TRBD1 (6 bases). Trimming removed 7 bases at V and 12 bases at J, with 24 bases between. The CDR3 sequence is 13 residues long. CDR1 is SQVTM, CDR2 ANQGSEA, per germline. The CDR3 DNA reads TGCAGCGGACGAACGGCCGGGGAGGGGGGCCACACCTTC. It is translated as CSGRTAGEGGHTF.

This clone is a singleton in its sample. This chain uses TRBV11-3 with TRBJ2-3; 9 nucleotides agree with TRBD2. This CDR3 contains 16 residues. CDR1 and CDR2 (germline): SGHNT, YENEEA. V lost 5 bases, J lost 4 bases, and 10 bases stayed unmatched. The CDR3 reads CASSPNTAGGPDTQYF. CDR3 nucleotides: TGTGCCAGCAGCCCAAACACAGCGGGGGGCCCAGATACGCAGTATTTT.